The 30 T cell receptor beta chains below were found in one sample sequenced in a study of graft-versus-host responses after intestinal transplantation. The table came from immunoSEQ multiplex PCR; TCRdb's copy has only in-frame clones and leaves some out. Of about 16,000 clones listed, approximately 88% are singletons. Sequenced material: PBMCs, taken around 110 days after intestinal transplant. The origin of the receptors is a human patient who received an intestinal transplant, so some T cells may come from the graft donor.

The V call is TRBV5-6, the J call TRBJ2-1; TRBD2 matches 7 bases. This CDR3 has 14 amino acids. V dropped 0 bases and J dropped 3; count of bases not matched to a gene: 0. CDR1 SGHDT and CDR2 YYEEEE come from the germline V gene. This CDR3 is CASSLGGGYNEQFF. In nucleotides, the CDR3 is TGTGCCAGCAGCTTGGGCGGGGGCTACAATGAGCAGTTCTTC.

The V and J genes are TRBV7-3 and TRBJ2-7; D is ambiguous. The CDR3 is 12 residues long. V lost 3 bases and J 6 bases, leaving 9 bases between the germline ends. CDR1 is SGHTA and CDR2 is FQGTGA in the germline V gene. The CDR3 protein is CASSFPPGEQYF. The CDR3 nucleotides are TGTGCCAGCAGCTTCCCGCCGGGCGAGCAGTACTTC.

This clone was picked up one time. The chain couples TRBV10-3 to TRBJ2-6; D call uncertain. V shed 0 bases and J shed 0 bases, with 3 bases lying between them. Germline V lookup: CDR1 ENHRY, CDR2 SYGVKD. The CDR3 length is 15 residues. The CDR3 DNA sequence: TGTGCCATCAGTGAGTCAGACTCTGGGGCCAACGTCCTGACTTTC. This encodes CAISESDSGANVLTF.

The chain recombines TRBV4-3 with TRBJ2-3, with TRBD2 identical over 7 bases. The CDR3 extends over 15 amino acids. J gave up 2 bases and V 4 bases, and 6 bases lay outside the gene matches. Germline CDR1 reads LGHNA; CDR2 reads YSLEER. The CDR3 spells CASSRASGPTDTQYF. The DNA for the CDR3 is TGCGCCAGCAGCCGGGCTAGCGGCCCCACAGATACGCAGTATTTT.

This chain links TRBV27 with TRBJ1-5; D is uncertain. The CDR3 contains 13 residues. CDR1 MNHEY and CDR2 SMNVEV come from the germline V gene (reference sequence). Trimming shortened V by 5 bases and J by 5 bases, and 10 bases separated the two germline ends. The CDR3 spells CASSPSLYQPQHF. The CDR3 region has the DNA TGTGCCAGCAGTCCCAGCCTCTATCAGCCCCAGCATTTT.

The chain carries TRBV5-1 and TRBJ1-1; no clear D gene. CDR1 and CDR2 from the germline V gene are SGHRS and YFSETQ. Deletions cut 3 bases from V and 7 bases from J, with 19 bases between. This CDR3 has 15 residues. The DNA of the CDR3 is TGCGCCAGCAGCTGGCGCTCCCAAGCGGACGGTGAAGCTTTCTTT. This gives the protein CASSWRSQADGEAFF.

As DNA, the CDR3 is TGCAGCGTTGAACCCAGGGGGCTAAACGAGCAGTACTTC. Protein: CSVEPRGLNEQYF. This rearrangement joins TRBV29-1 to TRBJ2-7, with 8 nucleotides matching TRBD1. This CDR3 has 13 residues. The V segment lost 2 bases and the J segment 5 bases; nucleotides outside the gene matches: 5. Germline V gene data show CDR1 as SQVTM and CDR2 as ANQGSEA.

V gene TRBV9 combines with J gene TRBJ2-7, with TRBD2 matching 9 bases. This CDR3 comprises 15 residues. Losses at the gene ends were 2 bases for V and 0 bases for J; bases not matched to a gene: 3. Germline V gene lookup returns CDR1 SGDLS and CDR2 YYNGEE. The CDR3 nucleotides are TGTGCCAGCAGCGTGGCGGGAGGGTCCTCCTACGAGCAGTACTTC. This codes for CASSVAGGSSYEQYF.

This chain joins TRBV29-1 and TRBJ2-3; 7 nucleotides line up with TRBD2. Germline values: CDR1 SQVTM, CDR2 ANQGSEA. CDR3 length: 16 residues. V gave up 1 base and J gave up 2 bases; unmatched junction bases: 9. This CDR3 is CSVEGVERDHTDTQYF. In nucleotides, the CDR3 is TGCAGCGTTGAAGGAGTCGAGCGGGACCACACAGATACGCAGTATTTT.

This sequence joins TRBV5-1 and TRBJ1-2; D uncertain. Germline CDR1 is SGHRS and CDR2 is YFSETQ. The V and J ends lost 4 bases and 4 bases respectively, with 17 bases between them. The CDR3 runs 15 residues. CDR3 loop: CASSPYWADFYGYTF. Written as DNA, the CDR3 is TGCGCCAGCAGCCCGTACTGGGCGGACTTCTATGGCTACACCTTC.

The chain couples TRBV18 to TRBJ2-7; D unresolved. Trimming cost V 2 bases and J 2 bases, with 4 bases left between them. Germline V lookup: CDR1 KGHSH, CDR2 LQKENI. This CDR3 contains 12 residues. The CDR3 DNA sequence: TGTGCCAGCTCACCAAGCACCTACGAGCAGTACTTC. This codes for CASSPSTYEQYF. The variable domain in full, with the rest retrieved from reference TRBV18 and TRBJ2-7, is NAGVMQNPRHLVRRRGQEARLRCSPMKGHSHVYWYRQLPEEGLKFMVYLQKENIIDESGMPKERFSAEFPKEGPSILRIQQVVRGDSAAYFCASSPSTYEQYFGPGTRLTVT.

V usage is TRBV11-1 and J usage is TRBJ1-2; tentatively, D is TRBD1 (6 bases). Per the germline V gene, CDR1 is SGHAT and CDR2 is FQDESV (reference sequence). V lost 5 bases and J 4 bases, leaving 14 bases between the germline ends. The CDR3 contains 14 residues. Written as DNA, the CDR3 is TGTGCCAGCAGCCCTAACAGGGTCGGCTATGGCTACACCTTC. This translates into CASSPNRVGYGYTF. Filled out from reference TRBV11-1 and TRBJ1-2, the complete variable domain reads EAEVAQSPRYKITEKSQAVAFWCDPISGHATLYWYRQILGQGPELLVQFQDESVVDDSQLPKDRFSAERLKGVDSTLKIQPAELGDSAMYLCASSPNRVGYGYTFGSGTRLTVV.

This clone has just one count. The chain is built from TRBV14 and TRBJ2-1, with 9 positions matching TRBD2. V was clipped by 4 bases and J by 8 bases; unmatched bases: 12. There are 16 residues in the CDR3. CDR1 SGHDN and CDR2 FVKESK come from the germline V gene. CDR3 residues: CASSPIPGLAGDEQFF. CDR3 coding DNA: TGTGCCAGCAGCCCTATTCCGGGACTAGCTGGAGATGAGCAGTTCTTC. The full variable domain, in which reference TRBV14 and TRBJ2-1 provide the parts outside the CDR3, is EAGVTQFPSHSVIEKGQTVTLRCDPISGHDNLYWYRRVMGKEIKFLLHFVKESKQDESGMPNNRFLAERTGGTYSTLKVQPAELEDSGVYFCASSPIPGLAGDEQFFGPGTRLTVL.

The CDR3 reads CASSLRGLNQLNTEAFF. The DNA of the CDR3 is TGTGCCAGCAGCTTAAGGGGTCTCAACCAGTTGAACACTGAAGCTTTCTTT. This rearrangement joins TRBV7-9 to TRBJ1-1, with D tentatively TRBD1 (5 bases). The CDR3 extends over 17 amino acids. The V and J ends lost 2 bases and 0 bases respectively, with 16 bases between them. Looked up from germline, CDR1 is SEHNR and CDR2 is FQNEAQ (reference sequence).

CDR3: CASRRQGNTGELFF. CDR3 nucleotide sequence: TGCGCCAGCAGGAGACAGGGGAACACCGGGGAGCTGTTTTTT. The V and J genes are TRBV10-1 and TRBJ2-2; 7 positions match TRBD1. Germline V gene sequence: CDR1 WNHNN, CDR2 SYGVQD (reference sequence). The J segment lost 1 base and the V segment lost 6 bases, leaving 2 bases of the junction unmatched. This CDR3 has 14 residues.

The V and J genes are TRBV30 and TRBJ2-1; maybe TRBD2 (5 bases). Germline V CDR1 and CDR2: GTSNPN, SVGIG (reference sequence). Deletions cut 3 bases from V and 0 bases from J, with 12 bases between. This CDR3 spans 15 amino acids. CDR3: CAWRRVSSSYNEQFF. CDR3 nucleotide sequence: TGTGCCTGGAGGAGGGTTTCCAGCTCCTACAATGAGCAGTTCTTC.

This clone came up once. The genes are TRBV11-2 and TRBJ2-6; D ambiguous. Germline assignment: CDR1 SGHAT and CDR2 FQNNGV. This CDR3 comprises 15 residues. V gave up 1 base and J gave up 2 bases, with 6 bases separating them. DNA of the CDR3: TGTGCCAGCAGCTTAGTGGGGACTGGGGCCAACGTCCTGACTTTC. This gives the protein CASSLVGTGANVLTF. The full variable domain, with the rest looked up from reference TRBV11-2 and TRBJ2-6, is EAGVAQSPRYKIIEKRQSVAFWCNPISGHATLYWYQQILGQGPKLLIQFQNNGVVDDSQLPKDRFSAERLKGVDSTLKIQPAKLEDSAVYLCASSLVGTGANVLTFGAGSRLTVL.

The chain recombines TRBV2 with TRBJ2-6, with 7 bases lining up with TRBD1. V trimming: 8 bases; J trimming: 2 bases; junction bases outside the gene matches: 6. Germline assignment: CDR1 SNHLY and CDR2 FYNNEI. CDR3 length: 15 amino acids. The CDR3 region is CASGKGAPGANVLTF. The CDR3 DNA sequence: TGTGCCAGCGGTAAGGGGGCGCCTGGGGCCAACGTCCTGACTTTC.

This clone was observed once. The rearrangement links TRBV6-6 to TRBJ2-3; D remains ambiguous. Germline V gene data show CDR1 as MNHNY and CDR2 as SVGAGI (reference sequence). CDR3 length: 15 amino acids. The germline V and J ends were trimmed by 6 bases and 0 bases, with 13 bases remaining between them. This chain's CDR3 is CASSPHSSSTDTQYF. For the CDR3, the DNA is TGTGCCAGCAGCCCACACTCATCTAGCACAGATACGCAGTATTTT.

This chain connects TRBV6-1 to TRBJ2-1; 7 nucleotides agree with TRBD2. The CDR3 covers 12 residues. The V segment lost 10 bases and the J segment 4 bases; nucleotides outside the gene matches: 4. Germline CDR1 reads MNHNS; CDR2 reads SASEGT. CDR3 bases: TGTGCCATGGAGGGAGGGTACAATGAGCAGTTCTTC. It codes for CAMEGGYNEQFF.

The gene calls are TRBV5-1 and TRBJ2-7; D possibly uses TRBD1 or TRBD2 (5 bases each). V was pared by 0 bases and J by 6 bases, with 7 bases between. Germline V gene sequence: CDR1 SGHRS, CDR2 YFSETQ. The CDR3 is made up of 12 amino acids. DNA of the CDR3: TGCGCCAGCAGCTTGGCAGGGAGCGAGCAGTACTTC. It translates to CASSLAGSEQYF.

The CDR3 region is CASSPYTGLETQYF. Written as DNA, the CDR3 is TGTGCCAGCAGCCCCTATACAGGGTTAGAGACCCAGTACTTC. This sequence joins TRBV13 and TRBJ2-5; the D gene is possibly TRBD1 (6 bases). Germline CDR1 and CDR2: PRHDT and FYEKMQ (reference sequence). V gave up 5 bases and J gave up 4 bases, with 14 bases separating them. The CDR3 runs to 14 residues.

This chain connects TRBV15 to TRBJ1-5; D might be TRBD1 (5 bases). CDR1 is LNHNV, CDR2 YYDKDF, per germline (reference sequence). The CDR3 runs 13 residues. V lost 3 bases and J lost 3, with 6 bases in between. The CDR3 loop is CATSRGDNQPQHF. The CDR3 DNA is TGTGCCACCAGCAGGGGGGACAATCAGCCCCAGCATTTT.

CDR3 DNA: TGTGCCAGCAGTTTCGGGGAGAACTATGGCTACACCTTC. Protein product: CASSFGENYGYTF. The rearrangement links TRBV27 to TRBJ1-2; no firm D call. The CDR3 length is 13 residues. The germline V gene has CDR1 MNHEY and CDR2 SMNVEV (reference sequence). V was cut by 3 bases and J by 2 bases, with 7 bases left in between.

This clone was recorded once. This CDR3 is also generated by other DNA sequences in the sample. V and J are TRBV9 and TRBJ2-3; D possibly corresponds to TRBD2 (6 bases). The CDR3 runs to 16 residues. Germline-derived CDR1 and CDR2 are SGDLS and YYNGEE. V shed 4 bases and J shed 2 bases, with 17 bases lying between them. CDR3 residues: CASSPRLVSYTDTQYF. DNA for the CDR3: TGTGCCAGCAGCCCACGACTAGTTTCCTACACAGATACGCAGTATTTT.

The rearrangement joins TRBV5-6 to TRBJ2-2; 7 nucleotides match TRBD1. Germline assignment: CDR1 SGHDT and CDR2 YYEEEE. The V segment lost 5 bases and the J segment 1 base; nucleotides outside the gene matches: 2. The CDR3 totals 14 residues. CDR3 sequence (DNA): TGTGCCAGCAGGACAGGGCTGAACACCGGGGAGCTGTTTTTT. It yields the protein CASRTGLNTGELFF.

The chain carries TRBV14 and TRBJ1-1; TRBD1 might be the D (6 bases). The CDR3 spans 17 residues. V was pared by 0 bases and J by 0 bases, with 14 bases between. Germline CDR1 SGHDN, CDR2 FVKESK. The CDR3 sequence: CASSQDPGAPMNTEAFF. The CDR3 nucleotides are TGTGCCAGCAGCCAAGATCCGGGGGCGCCAATGAACACTGAAGCTTTCTTT.

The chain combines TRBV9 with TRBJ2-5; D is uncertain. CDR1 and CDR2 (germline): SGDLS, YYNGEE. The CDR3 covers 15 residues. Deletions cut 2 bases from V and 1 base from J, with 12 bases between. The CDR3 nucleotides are TGTGCCAGCAGCGTCTCCCCTCACGCCCAAGAGACCCAGTACTTC. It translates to CASSVSPHAQETQYF. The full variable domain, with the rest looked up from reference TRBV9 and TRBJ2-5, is DSGVTQTPKHLITATGQRVTLRCSPRSGDLSVYWYQQSLDQGLQFLIQYYNGEERAKGNILERFSAQQFPDLHSELNLSSLELGDSALYFCASSVSPHAQETQYFGPGTRLLVL.

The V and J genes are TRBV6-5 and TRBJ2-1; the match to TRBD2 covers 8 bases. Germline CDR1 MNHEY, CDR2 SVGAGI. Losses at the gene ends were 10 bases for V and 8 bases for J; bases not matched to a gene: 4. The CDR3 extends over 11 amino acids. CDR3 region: CAIAAGDEQFF. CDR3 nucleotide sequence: TGTGCCATCGCAGCGGGAGATGAGCAGTTCTTC.

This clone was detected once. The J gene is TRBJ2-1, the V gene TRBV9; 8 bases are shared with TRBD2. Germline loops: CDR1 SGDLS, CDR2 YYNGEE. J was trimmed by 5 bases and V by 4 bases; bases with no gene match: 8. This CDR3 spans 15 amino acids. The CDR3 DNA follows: TGTGCCAGCAGCCCTTTTAGCGGGACCGACAATGAGCAGTTCTTC. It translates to CASSPFSGTDNEQFF.